Presented here are 24 T cell receptor beta chains from one specimen sequenced in a study of breast tumors, draining lymph nodes, adjacent tissues (dated by TCRdb to 2015 to 2016). Lymph node samples were obtained from the axillary draining lymph nodes of breast cancer patients. The library was prepared using multiplex PCR. The sequencing machine was an Illumina HiSeq 2000. TCRdb applied fastp at Q25 and MiXCR to the public reads, then kept only in-frame beta chains. When rows share a CDR3 protein, they turn into one entry using the most common DNA and genes. In all, the sample holds fewer than 200,000 distinct CDR3 sequences, and 30% to 35% of those were seen once. Jointly, the top ten make up around 4.1% of the sample. The sequencing input was axillary lymph node tissue. Receptors were obtained from a female donor with breast cancer. Some clones in this sample may be carry-over from other donors' samples.

This clonotype showed up just once. Germline and junction disagree at one end, which may indicate a read error. This chain joins TRBV10-3 and TRBJ2-7; 9 bases fit TRBD2. This CDR3 region has 16 residues. Per the germline V gene, CDR1 is ENHRY and CDR2 is SYGVKD. The chain's CDR3 is CAISGLSGGGSYEQHF. The CDR3 nucleotides read TGTGCCATCAGTGGGCTTAGCGGGGGTGGCTCCTACGAGCAGCACTTC.

The rearrangement links TRBV30 to TRBJ1-1; tentatively, D is TRBD1 (6 bases). The V gene lost 5 bases and the J gene lost 1 base, with 8 bases spanning the gap. The CDR3 totals 12 residues. Germline assignment: CDR1 GTSNPN and CDR2 SVGIG (reference sequence). The CDR3 protein is CAWGGQNTEAFF. The CDR3, as DNA: TGTGCCTGGGGGGGGCAGAACACTGAAGCTTTCTTT.

This clonotype was seen at least ten times. The chain carries TRBV15 and TRBJ2-1; D remains ambiguous. V lost 2 bases, J lost 8 bases, and 10 bases lay in between. CDR1 is LNHNV and CDR2 is YYDKDF in the germline V gene (reference sequence). The CDR3 totals 13 residues. As DNA, the CDR3 is TGTGCCACCAGCAGACCTGGAAGGGATGAGCAGTTCTTC. Protein sequence: CATSRPGRDEQFF.

This clonotype was picked up many times. The CDR3 nucleotides are TGCAGCGTAGCGAGCGGGAGGTTGGCGGACAATGAGCAGTTCTTC. Amino acids: CSVASGRLADNEQFF. The rearrangement links TRBV29-1 to TRBJ2-1; 9 bases align to TRBD2. CDR1 is SQVTM, CDR2 ANQGSEA, per germline. This CDR3 has 15 residues. V shed 6 bases, J shed 5 bases, and the junction held 11 bases outside the gene matches.

The chain couples TRBV12-3 or TRBV12-4 to TRBJ2-3, with 7 bases matching TRBD2. V shed 6 bases and J 4 bases; nucleotides not matched to a gene: 10. The CDR3 consists of 15 residues. The CDR3 sequence is CASRGLAVVADTQYF. CDR3 DNA: TGTGCCAGCAGGGGCCTAGCGGTCGTCGCAGATACGCAGTATTTT.

For this clonotype: This may be a read error, as it is one base from a much larger clone. CDR3 region: CSVDGFGSGGFGNEQFF. DNA of the CDR3: TGCAGCGTTGATGGGTTTGGGAGCGGGGGTTTCGGAAATGAGCAGTTCTTC. The rearrangement joins TRBV29-1 to TRBJ2-1; 8 bases map to TRBD2. The V gene end was trimmed by 3 bases and the J gene end by 7 bases; junction bases not matched to a gene: 17. Germline loops: CDR1 SQVTM, CDR2 ANQGSEA. The CDR3 length is 17 residues.

To note about this clonotype: A read error may be the cause here, since a much bigger clone is one base away. The gene calls are TRBV11-2 and TRBJ2-5; 7 bases are a match to TRBD2. The CDR3 runs 17 residues. Germline V CDR1 and CDR2: SGHAT, FQNNGV. J was trimmed by 1 base and V by 5 bases; bases with no gene match: 13. CDR3 sequence reads: CASSPPLAEAPQETQYF. The CDR3 nucleotides are TGTGCCAGCAGCCCCCCCCTAGCGGAGGCCCCCCAAGAGACCCAGTACTTC.

Concerning this clonotype: It may be a read error: a sequence one base away is much more abundant. The V gene is TRBV5-8, the J gene TRBJ2-7; 8 bases align to TRBD2. V gave up 2 bases and J gave up 4 bases; unmatched junction bases: 8. The length of the CDR3 is 15 residues. Per the germline V gene, CDR1 is SGHTS and CDR2 is YDEGEE. CDR3 sequence: CASSFLFREGYEQYF. CDR3 nucleotides: TGTGCCAGCAGCTTCCTCTTCCGGGAGGGGTACGAGCAGTACTTC.

This clonotype is a singleton in its sample. The J gene is TRBJ2-1, the V gene TRBV20-1, with 9 bases matching TRBD1. The germline CDR1 and CDR2 sequences are DFQATT and SNEGSKA (reference sequence). The CDR3 sequence is 15 residues long. V lost 4 bases and J lost 12; bases outside the gene matches: 16. The CDR3 loop reads CSANDLTGGTDTQFF. The CDR3, as DNA: TGCAGTGCTAATGACTTAACAGGGGGCACAGATACGCAGTTCTTC.

This clonotype was counted ten times or more. The chain combines TRBV7-8 with TRBJ1-2; D is unresolved. In germline, CDR1 is SGHVS, CDR2 FQNEAQ. Deletions cut 3 bases from V and 2 bases from J, with 19 bases between. The CDR3 loop spans 17 amino acids. The CDR3 loop reads CASSLRPSRAENYGYTF. In DNA form, the CDR3 reads TGTGCCAGCAGCTTGAGACCTTCGAGGGCCGAGAACTATGGCTACACCTTC.

This clonotype was seen only a few times. Just one base apart from a much larger clone, this may be a read error. V is TRBV6-5 and J is TRBJ2-3, with 10 bases identical to TRBD2. The CDR3 is made up of 16 amino acids. The germline CDR1 and CDR2 sequences are MNHEY and SVGAGI. V trimming: 5 bases; J trimming: 1 base; junction bases outside the gene matches: 6. As DNA, the CDR3 is TGTGCCAGCAGTCACGATGGGACTAGCGGCACAGATACGCAGTATTTT. Translation gives CASSHDGTSGTDTQYF.

This clonotype has only a few counts. J is TRBJ2-1 and V is TRBV6-5; D is perhaps TRBD2 (5 bases). The length of the CDR3 is 14 residues. Germline V lookup: CDR1 MNHEY, CDR2 SVGAGI. V dropped 5 bases and J dropped 4 bases, with 12 bases sitting between them. The CDR3 here is CASSHGKAYNEQFF. The CDR3 nucleotides are TGTGCCAGCAGTCACGGGAAGGCGTACAATGAGCAGTTCTTC.

The chain joins TRBV24-1 to TRBJ2-3; D not certain. This CDR3 comprises 15 residues. CDR1 and CDR2 from the germline V gene are KGHDR and SFDVKD. The germline V and J ends were trimmed by 4 bases and 0 bases, with 10 bases remaining between them. The CDR3 loop is CATSERLSSTDTQYF. CDR3 DNA sequence: TGTGCCACCAGTGAAAGGCTATCTAGCACAGATACGCAGTATTTT.

The chain couples TRBV20-1 to TRBJ2-2; TRBD2 matches at 8 bases. This CDR3 is 14 amino acids long. V lost 1 base and J lost 8; bases outside the gene matches: 6. Germline CDR1 is DFQATT and CDR2 is SNEGSKA (reference sequence). The CDR3 region is CSARGGRLKGELFF. In nucleotides, the CDR3 is TGCAGTGCTAGAGGCGGGAGGTTGAAAGGGGAGCTGTTTTTT.

The chain recombines TRBV6-5 with TRBJ2-2, with 7 bases that match TRBD1. Germline CDR1 is MNHEY and CDR2 is SVGAGI. Losses at the gene ends were 5 bases for V and 2 bases for J; bases not matched to a gene: 8. The CDR3 contains 16 residues. This CDR3 reads CASSHGDSLNTGELFF. CDR3 coding DNA: TGTGCCAGCAGTCACGGGGACAGCCTTAACACCGGGGAGCTGTTTTTT.

Ten or more counts support this clonotype. The chain recombines TRBV9 with TRBJ2-3, with 7 bases aligning to TRBD2. Germline V lookup: CDR1 SGDLS, CDR2 YYNGEE. Trimming cost V 3 bases and J 4 bases; bases outside gene matches: 11. The CDR3 loop spans 16 amino acids. The CDR3 DNA reads as TGTGCCAGCAGCGACCAGGAGGTAGCGGGCGCAGATACGCAGTATTTT. Residues: CASSDQEVAGADTQYF.

This clonotype was detected ten times or more. The rearrangement links TRBV19 to TRBJ2-3; D is unresolved. The germline V gene has CDR1 LNHDA and CDR2 SQIVND (reference sequence). This CDR3 is 15 amino acids long. Trimming stripped 2 bases from V and 2 bases from J, with 11 bases between. CDR3 sequence reads: CASSIWAFPTDTQYF. CDR3 sequence (DNA): TGTGCCAGTAGTATATGGGCATTTCCCACAGATACGCAGTATTTT.

This clonotype was recorded many times. The chain combines TRBV4-1 with TRBJ2-2; the match to TRBD1 covers 9 bases. There are 17 residues in the CDR3. V shed 1 base, J shed 5 bases, and the junction held 8 bases outside the gene matches. The germline CDR1 and CDR2 sequences are MGHRA and YSYEKL. The CDR3 DNA reads as TGCGCCAGCAGCCAAGTCGTCCGGACAGGGGAAACCGGGGAGCTGTTTTTT. This encodes CASSQVVRTGETGELFF.

This clonotype was found many times. The chain recombines TRBV19 with TRBJ1-4, with D perhaps TRBD1 (5 bases). Trimming cost V 0 bases and J 7 bases, with 15 bases left between them. The CDR3 runs to 16 residues. The V gene's germline CDR1 is LNHDA and CDR2 SQIVND (reference sequence). CDR3 in DNA: TGTGCCAGTAGTATAGACGCTGGATGGGGCACTGAAAAACTGTTTTTT. Protein product: CASSIDAGWGTEKLFF.

Ten or more counts support this clonotype. The chain combines TRBV20-1 with TRBJ1-5; D is unclear. This CDR3 has 15 residues. Germline assignment: CDR1 DFQATT and CDR2 SNEGSKA (reference sequence). Trimming took 6 bases from V and 3 from J, leaving 18 bases between them. The CDR3 nucleotides are TGCAGTGCATACGGGGTAGGGAGCCCCAATCAGCCCCAGCATTTT. Protein sequence: CSAYGVGSPNQPQHF.

The V gene is TRBV5-1, the J gene TRBJ2-1, with D perhaps matching TRBD2 (6 bases). The length of the CDR3 is 16 residues. Trimming left V 3 bases short and J 8 bases short, with 21 bases between. The germline gives CDR1 SGHRS, CDR2 YFSETQ. CDR3 nucleotide sequence: TGCGCCAGCAGCTCCCAGGGACTCTGGGGTAGGGATGAGCAGTTCTTC. This sequence encodes CASSSQGLWGRDEQFF.

With regard to this clonotype: A much larger clone lies one base from this, so it may be a read error. V and J are TRBV11-2 and TRBJ2-1; a weak D match, TRBD1 (5 bases). Per germline, CDR1 SGHAT and CDR2 FQNNGV. The CDR3 sequence is 12 residues long. The CDR3 DNA reads as TGTGCCACCTTGGGGCAGAACAATGAGCAGTCCTTC. Translated, it gives CATLGQNNEQSF.

On this clonotype: One end of the junction is discordant with germline, which a read error may explain. The rearrangement uses TRBV29-1 and TRBJ2-3, with TRBD2 matching 12 bases. The CDR3 runs 16 residues. Germline CDR1 SQVTM, CDR2 ANQGSEA. The CDR3: CSVPSGRDDSTDTQYF. CDR3 coding DNA: TGCAGCGTTCCTAGCGGGAGGGATGATAGCACGGATACGCAGTATTTT.

In the case of this clonotype: A much larger clone lies a single base off, so this may be a read error. The J gene is TRBJ2-5, the V gene TRBV12-3 or TRBV12-4; possibly TRBD1 for D (5 bases). There are 15 residues in the CDR3. Trimming pared 5 bases from V and 4 bases from J, leaving 17 bases between. CDR3 DNA: TGTGCCAGCAGTCTTCAGGGTGCTCTGGGAGAGACCCAGTACTTC. Amino acids: CASSLQGALGETQYF.